This T cell receptor (beta chain) was observed in a study of blood T cell repertoires in COVID-19 (dated by TCRdb to 2020 to 2022). About the full investigation: Collaborator samples came from the United States, Italy and Spain and covered acute and convalescent phases of COVID-19. The material from the prospective study consisted of cDNA or gDNA derived from T cells, B-cell-depleted T cells, or PBMCs. The dataset comprised deeply sampled blood TCRbeta repertoires from subjects exposed to, actively infected with, or recovered from COVID-19. A freely available public database, intended as a resource for researchers studying the immune response to SARS-CoV-2, is where the repertoires were released. The samples were drawn from two sources: the first 160 participants of the ongoing ImmuneRACE study, and over 1,000 subjects contributed by 6 global collaborators. Sample metadata almost always included a de-identified subject ID, COVID-19 status, age in years and sex. HLA class I and class II types, where available, came from metadata supplied by the sample provider rather than from assay-based typing. What the authors observed across the whole study: How much clinical and demographic metadata was included differed by source and by participant, and the metadata was provided uncurated.

As to this clone: Its recognized antigen is unknown. Base qualities are missing; no much larger clone stands one base away.

In Seattle, one collaborating source enrolled patients while the infection was active and tracked those patients longitudinally over the course of disease. The collaborating institutions used their own protocols to collect whole blood in K2EDTA tubes. For TCRbeta analysis, collaborators shipped samples in one of three forms: frozen whole blood, isolated PBMCs, or DNA extracted from either of those sample types. TCRbeta CDR3 regions were amplified from genomic DNA using the immunoSEQ Assay, a bias-controlled multiplex PCR. Per the original workflow: Nucleated cell counts per sample were estimated from amplification of reference gene primers within the assay. To quantify the absolute abundance of each unique TCRbeta CDR3 rearrangement, sequence reads were collapsed and filtered. For each sample, productive Simpson clonality was calculated as the square root of Simpson's diversity index over productive rearrangements. As stored in TCRdb, this immuneACCESS dataset retains in-frame rearrangements with V and J assigned. A fraction of the clones does not appear; measured against another copy, unresolved V genes explain less than half of the discrepancy, and the remainder lacks a known reason. That table is the source of V, J and clone size, and D and trimming were worked out from the DNA. For this sample there are 150,000 to 200,000 clones; around nine tenths appear just once. In total, the top ten clones hold around an eighth of the sample.

CDR1 is given as MGHRA and CDR2 as YSYEKL, both from the germline V gene. From cysteine to phenylalanine, the CDR3 is 18 amino acids long. Kept here is only the CDR3 DNA, which spans 54 bases and is read in frame from base 1. Ends trimmed: V by 1 base, J by 0 bases; bases unmatched to a gene: 9. The receptor comes from an older woman with COVID-19, enrolled during active disease. Sequences were obtained from peripheral blood. The rearrangement joined TRBV4-1 to TRBJ2-7; 10 bases in between match TRBD2. The CDR3 region has the sequence CASSQGPHGTSDSYEQYF. The DNA sequence reads TGCGCCAGCAGCCAAGGTCCGCACGGGACTAGCGACTCCTACGAGCAGTACTTC.